This T cell receptor beta chain was retrieved from a study of blood T cell repertoires in COVID-19. The wider study: T cells, B-cell-depleted T cells, or PBMCs supplied cDNA or gDNA.

The CDR3 runs to 14 residues. Trimming cost V 6 bases and J 5 bases; bases outside gene matches: 5. Germline V gene data show CDR1 as KGHSH and CDR2 as LQKENI. Only in-frame clones appear in the TCRdb table, and some are missing; sequencing was by immunoSEQ multiplex PCR. Of approximately 130,000 clones detected, approximately 89% appear once; the ten largest clones hold roughly 4.5%. This TCR derives from a human donor in a cohort sampled during active COVID-19. Sequenced: peripheral blood. This chain joins TRBV18 and TRBJ1-1; TRBD1 matches 11 bases. The CDR3 spells CASSADRGHTEAFF. DNA for the CDR3: TGTGCCAGCTCCGCGGACAGGGGGCATACTGAAGCTTTCTTT.